A selection of T cell receptor beta chains follows, all from one sample in a study of radiation and T cells in renal cell carcinoma. This table comes from immunoSEQ multiplex PCR, and its TCRdb copy is limited to in-frame clones, with some not included. Here the sample spans around 26,000 clones, roughly 80% being singletons. Here the sequenced sample was blood, taken from a patient whose treatment included radiotherapy and nephrectomy. These receptors all stem from a man aged 55 to 70 with renal cell carcinoma. CDR3s include the opening cysteine and the closing phenylalanine or tryptophan. The D gene is left open where the match is weak. Clone size is stated in some rows and not others, as once, few, many or a class when expanded.

len: 16
abundance: -
v_gene: TRBV15
j_gene: TRBJ2-7
d_gene: -
CDR3nt: TGTGCCACCAGCAGAGGGGGCATCCTAAGCCCCTACGAGCAGTACTTC
CDR3aa: CATSRGGILSPYEQYF

len: 16
abundance: -
v_gene: TRBV15
j_gene: TRBJ2-3
d_gene: TRBD2
CDR3nt: TGTGCCACCGGGACTAGCGGGCAGGCTAGCACAGATACGCAGTATTTT
CDR3aa: CATGTSGQASTDTQYF

len: 15
abundance: -
v_gene: TRBV2
j_gene: TRBJ1-6
d_gene: TRBD1
CDR3nt: TGTGCCAGCAGTCTAAGCAGGGGGGTAAATTCACCCCTCCACTTT
CDR3aa: CASSLSRGVNSPLHF

len: 18
abundance: -
v_gene: TRBV4-1
j_gene: TRBJ1-2
d_gene: -
CDR3nt: TGCGCCAGCAGCCAAGATAGACCGCGGGTCGTAGAAATCTATGGCTACACCTTC
CDR3aa: CASSQDRPRVVEIYGYTF

len: 14
abundance: -
v_gene: TRBV5-1
j_gene: TRBJ2-3
d_gene: -
CDR3nt: TGCGCCAGCAGCTTTTTAGTGGGAGAAGATACGCAGTATTTT
CDR3aa: CASSFLVGEDTQYF

len: 14
abundance: -
v_gene: TRBV6-6
j_gene: TRBJ1-1
d_gene: -
CDR3nt: TGTGCCAGCAGTTACTCGGTGGGACATAGTGAAGCTTTCTTT
CDR3aa: CASSYSVGHSEAFF

len: 16
abundance: -
v_gene: TRBV4-2
j_gene: TRBJ1-2
d_gene: TRBD1
CDR3nt: TGTGCCAGCAGCCAAGGAACAGGGACAGTCAGCTATGGCTACACCTTC
CDR3aa: CASSQGTGTVSYGYTF

len: 15
abundance: few
v_gene: TRBV9
j_gene: TRBJ1-1
d_gene: -
CDR3nt: TGTGCCAGCAGCGTAGGTCCGGCATTGAACACTGAAGCTTTCTTT
CDR3aa: CASSVGPALNTEAFF

len: 13
abundance: -
v_gene: TRBV5-4
j_gene: TRBJ2-7
d_gene: -
CDR3nt: TGTGCCAGCAGCTTCTATGATCGGTCGGGGCAGTACTTC
CDR3aa: CASSFYDRSGQYF

len: 13
abundance: -
v_gene: TRBV4-1
j_gene: TRBJ1-2
d_gene: -
CDR3nt: TGCGCCAGCAGCCAAGATGGGGAAGCCAACTACACCTTC
CDR3aa: CASSQDGEANYTF

len: 16
abundance: -
v_gene: TRBV18
j_gene: TRBJ2-2
d_gene: TRBD2
CDR3nt: TGTGCCAGCTCACCACCCGGGACTAGCACAACCGGGGAGCTGTTTTTT
CDR3aa: CASSPPGTSTTGELFF

len: 16
abundance: few
v_gene: TRBV5-6
j_gene: TRBJ1-2
d_gene: -
CDR3nt: TGTGCCAGCAGCCCAAGGGCCACAGGCTATTTCAATGGCTACACCTTC
CDR3aa: CASSPRATGYFNGYTF

len: 13
abundance: -
v_gene: TRBV5-1
j_gene: TRBJ2-1
d_gene: TRBD1
CDR3nt: TGCGCCAGTCGGGACAGCTCCTACAATGAGCAGTTCTTC
CDR3aa: CASRDSSYNEQFF

len: 15
abundance: -
v_gene: TRBV18
j_gene: TRBJ1-5
d_gene: -
CDR3nt: TGTGCCAGCTCACCAAAGGAAGGGGGCAATCAGCCCCAGCATTTT
CDR3aa: CASSPKEGGNQPQHF

len: 15
abundance: -
v_gene: TRBV6-5
j_gene: TRBJ2-4
d_gene: -
CDR3nt: TGTGCCAGCAGTTCCTTGGCCGGAGCCAAAAACATTCAGTACTTC
CDR3aa: CASSSLAGAKNIQYF

len: 17
abundance: -
v_gene: TRBV10-3
j_gene: TRBJ2-1
d_gene: -
CDR3nt: TGTGCCATCAAGAGGTCGGGAGCGGCCGAAACCTACAATGAGCAGTTCTTC
CDR3aa: CAIKRSGAAETYNEQFF

len: 14
abundance: -
v_gene: TRBV29-1
j_gene: TRBJ1-1
d_gene: TRBD1
CDR3nt: TGCAGCGTTAAAGGGGGGACAGGGAACACTGAAGCTTTCTTT
CDR3aa: CSVKGGTGNTEAFF

len: 13
abundance: -
v_gene: TRBV13
j_gene: TRBJ2-3
d_gene: -
CDR3nt: TGTGCCAGCAGCTTACCTAGCACAGATACGCAGTATTTT
CDR3aa: CASSLPSTDTQYF

len: 14
abundance: -
v_gene: TRBV7-8
j_gene: TRBJ2-3
d_gene: TRBD2
CDR3nt: TGTGCCAGCAGCTTTACCGGGACTAGCGGACTGCAGTATTTT
CDR3aa: CASSFTGTSGLQYF

len: 11
abundance: once
v_gene: TRBV30
j_gene: TRBJ2-7
d_gene: -
CDR3nt: TGTGCCTGGAGTTTATCGAACGAGCAGTACTTC
CDR3aa: CAWSLSNEQYF

len: 12
abundance: once
v_gene: TRBV30
j_gene: TRBJ2-3
d_gene: -
CDR3nt: TGTGCCTGGGGGGCGATCACAGATACGCAGTATTTT
CDR3aa: CAWGAITDTQYF

len: 13
abundance: -
v_gene: TRBV6-5
j_gene: TRBJ1-5
d_gene: -
CDR3nt: TGTGCCAGCAGTTACTACGTAAATCAGCCCCAGCATTTT
CDR3aa: CASSYYVNQPQHF

len: 13
abundance: -
v_gene: TRBV19
j_gene: TRBJ2-7
d_gene: -
CDR3nt: TGTGCCAGTAGTATCCTGGGACAATACGAGCAGTACTTC
CDR3aa: CASSILGQYEQYF

len: 13
abundance: -
v_gene: TRBV30
j_gene: TRBJ2-7
d_gene: -
CDR3nt: TGTGCCTGGCCAGGGCCTGTCGCTTGCGAGCAGTACTTC
CDR3aa: CAWPGPVACEQYF

len: 14
abundance: -
v_gene: TRBV6-1
j_gene: TRBJ2-2
d_gene: -
CDR3nt: TGTGCCAGCAAGTTAGCAATTGCTCCCGGGGAGCTGTTTTTT
CDR3aa: CASKLAIAPGELFF

len: 14
abundance: -
v_gene: TRBV10-2
j_gene: TRBJ2-1
d_gene: TRBD2
CDR3nt: TGCGCCAGCAGTGGGGCTAGCGGAGACGATGAGCAGTTCTTC
CDR3aa: CASSGASGDDEQFF

len: 16
abundance: -
v_gene: TRBV5-1
j_gene: TRBJ1-5
d_gene: -
CDR3nt: TGCGCCAGCAGCTCGGGACACGGAGATAGCAATCAGCCCCAGCATTTT
CDR3aa: CASSSGHGDSNQPQHF

len: 17
abundance: -
v_gene: TRBV9
j_gene: TRBJ2-3
d_gene: -
CDR3nt: TGTGCCAGCAGCGTAGATTCCGAGCCGGGATTGGCAGATACGCAGTATTTT
CDR3aa: CASSVDSEPGLADTQYF

len: 14
abundance: few
v_gene: TRBV11-3
j_gene: TRBJ2-7
d_gene: -
CDR3nt: TGTGCCAGCAGCTTAGATCCGCCGCCCACTGAGCAGTACTTC
CDR3aa: CASSLDPPPTEQYF

len: 15
abundance: -
v_gene: TRBV19
j_gene: TRBJ2-7
d_gene: TRBD1
CDR3nt: TGTGCCAGTACCCCCGACCTTGACAGGGGGCACGAGCAGTACTTC
CDR3aa: CASTPDLDRGHEQYF

len: 13
abundance: -
v_gene: TRBV11-2
j_gene: TRBJ1-2
d_gene: -
CDR3nt: TGTGCCAGCAGCGTTCGGGGAGTTCAGGGCTACACCTTC
CDR3aa: CASSVRGVQGYTF

len: 15
abundance: -
v_gene: TRBV5-4
j_gene: TRBJ2-1
d_gene: TRBD2
CDR3nt: TGTGCCAGCAGCTTCAGCGGGGGTTCCTACAATGAGCAGTTCTTC
CDR3aa: CASSFSGGSYNEQFF

len: 15
abundance: -
v_gene: TRBV5-6
j_gene: TRBJ1-5
d_gene: -
CDR3nt: TGTGCCAGCATGGAAGGCGGGGAACTGGTTCAGCCCCAGCATTTT
CDR3aa: CASMEGGELVQPQHF

len: 14
abundance: -
v_gene: TRBV5-1
j_gene: TRBJ1-1
d_gene: TRBD1
CDR3nt: TGCGCCAGCAGCCGGGACAGCTTGAACACTGAAGCTTTCTTT
CDR3aa: CASSRDSLNTEAFF

len: 16
abundance: -
v_gene: TRBV5-6
j_gene: TRBJ2-1
d_gene: TRBD2
CDR3nt: TGTGCCAGCAGCAGAGGGGGACTAGCGTTCAGTAATGAGCAGTTCTTC
CDR3aa: CASSRGGLAFSNEQFF

len: 16
abundance: -
v_gene: TRBV18
j_gene: TRBJ2-3
d_gene: TRBD2
CDR3nt: TGTGCCAGCTCACCTTGGACTAGCGGGAGCACAGATACGCAGTATTTT
CDR3aa: CASSPWTSGSTDTQYF

len: 13
abundance: -
v_gene: TRBV5-4
j_gene: TRBJ1-2
d_gene: -
CDR3nt: TGTGCCAGCAGCTTGGGTGGCTCCTATGGCTACACCTTC
CDR3aa: CASSLGGSYGYTF

len: 19
abundance: -
v_gene: TRBV9
j_gene: TRBJ2-1
d_gene: TRBD2
CDR3nt: TGTGCCAGCAGCGGCACTAGCGGGAGGGCCTCAGGATTGTGGAATGAGCAGTTCTTC
CDR3aa: CASSGTSGRASGLWNEQFF

len: 18
abundance: -
v_gene: TRBV5-5
j_gene: TRBJ1-2
d_gene: TRBD1
CDR3nt: TGTGCCAGCAGCTTGCGACAGGGGGCCACCTCAACTAACTATGGCTACACCTTC
CDR3aa: CASSLRQGATSTNYGYTF

len: 18
abundance: -
v_gene: TRBV14
j_gene: TRBJ1-6
d_gene: TRBD1
CDR3nt: TGTGCCAGCAGCCAACGGGAACGATTGACAGGGAATTATTCACCCCTCCACTTT
CDR3aa: CASSQRERLTGNYSPLHF

len: 14
abundance: -
v_gene: TRBV6-5
j_gene: TRBJ1-2
d_gene: -
CDR3nt: TGTGCCAGCAGTTACAGCGATATGGGGAGTGGCTACACCTTC
CDR3aa: CASSYSDMGSGYTF

len: 15
abundance: -
v_gene: TRBV5-1
j_gene: TRBJ2-7
d_gene: -
CDR3nt: TGCGCCAGCAGAAAGATCCGGGACGGTTCCTACGAGCAGTACTTC
CDR3aa: CASRKIRDGSYEQYF

len: 15
abundance: -
v_gene: TRBV4-3
j_gene: TRBJ1-5
d_gene: -
CDR3nt: TGCGCCAGCAGCCAAGACTGGAGTAGCAATCAGCCCCAGCATTTT
CDR3aa: CASSQDWSSNQPQHF

len: 15
abundance: -
v_gene: TRBV14
j_gene: TRBJ1-1
d_gene: -
CDR3nt: TGTGCCAGCAGCGCCGTTGAGTCCATGAACACTGAAGCTTTCTTT
CDR3aa: CASSAVESMNTEAFF

len: 15
abundance: once
v_gene: TRBV29-1
j_gene: TRBJ1-1
d_gene: -
CDR3nt: TGCAGCGCCGTGGGCGGGGGAGAAATGAACACTGAAGCTTTCTTT
CDR3aa: CSAVGGGEMNTEAFF

len: 11
abundance: -
v_gene: TRBV2
j_gene: TRBJ2-1
d_gene: -
CDR3nt: TGTGCCAGCAGTGCCGGGAATGAGCAGTTCTTC
CDR3aa: CASSAGNEQFF

len: 14
abundance: -
v_gene: TRBV2
j_gene: TRBJ1-2
d_gene: TRBD1
CDR3nt: TGTGCCAGCAGTTTACAGGGGGCTAAGTATGGCTACACCTTC
CDR3aa: CASSLQGAKYGYTF

len: 13
abundance: -
v_gene: TRBV5-6
j_gene: TRBJ1-2
d_gene: -
CDR3nt: TGTGCCAGCAGCCGCCGCGGGGGCTACGGCTACACCTTC
CDR3aa: CASSRRGGYGYTF

len: 12
abundance: -
v_gene: TRBV5-1
j_gene: TRBJ1-2
d_gene: -
CDR3nt: TGCGCCAGCAGCTCCACCAAAGATGGCTACACCTTC
CDR3aa: CASSSTKDGYTF

len: 15
abundance: -
v_gene: TRBV7-2
j_gene: TRBJ2-3
d_gene: -
CDR3nt: TGTGCCAGCAGCTTGGACGCGCCTAGCACAGATACGCAGTATTTT
CDR3aa: CASSLDAPSTDTQYF

len: 11
abundance: -
v_gene: TRBV9
j_gene: TRBJ2-2
d_gene: -
CDR3nt: TGTGCCAGCAGCAGAGACGGGGAGCTGTTTTTT
CDR3aa: CASSRDGELFF

len: 12
abundance: -
v_gene: TRBV2
j_gene: TRBJ2-1
d_gene: -
CDR3nt: TGTGCCAGCCGACTAAACTCGGATGAGCAGTTCTTC
CDR3aa: CASRLNSDEQFF

len: 13
abundance: -
v_gene: TRBV19
j_gene: TRBJ2-3
d_gene: TRBD1
CDR3nt: TGTGCCAGTAGCGACAGGGGCATAGATACGCAGTATTTT
CDR3aa: CASSDRGIDTQYF

len: 16
abundance: -
v_gene: TRBV5-3
j_gene: TRBJ1-2
d_gene: -
CDR3nt: TGTGCCAGAAGCTCCACCCGAGCAGGGACCCTGGGTGGCTACACCTTC
CDR3aa: CARSSTRAGTLGGYTF

len: 13
abundance: -
v_gene: TRBV29-1
j_gene: TRBJ2-2
d_gene: -
CDR3nt: TGCAGCGTTGGACACACGAACACCGGGGAGCTGTTTTTT
CDR3aa: CSVGHTNTGELFF